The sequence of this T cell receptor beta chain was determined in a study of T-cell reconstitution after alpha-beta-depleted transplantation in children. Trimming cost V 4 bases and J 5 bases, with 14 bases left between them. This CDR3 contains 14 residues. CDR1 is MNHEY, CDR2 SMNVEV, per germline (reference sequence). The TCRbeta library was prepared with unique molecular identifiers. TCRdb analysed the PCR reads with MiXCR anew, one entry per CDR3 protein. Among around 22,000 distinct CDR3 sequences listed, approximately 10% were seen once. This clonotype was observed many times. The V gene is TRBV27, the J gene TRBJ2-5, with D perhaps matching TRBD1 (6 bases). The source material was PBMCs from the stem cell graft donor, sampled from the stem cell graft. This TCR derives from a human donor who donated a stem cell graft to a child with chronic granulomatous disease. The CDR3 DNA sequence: TGTGCCAGCAGTTCGACAGGTGTTTTTGAGACCCAGTACTTC. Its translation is CASSSTGVFETQYF.